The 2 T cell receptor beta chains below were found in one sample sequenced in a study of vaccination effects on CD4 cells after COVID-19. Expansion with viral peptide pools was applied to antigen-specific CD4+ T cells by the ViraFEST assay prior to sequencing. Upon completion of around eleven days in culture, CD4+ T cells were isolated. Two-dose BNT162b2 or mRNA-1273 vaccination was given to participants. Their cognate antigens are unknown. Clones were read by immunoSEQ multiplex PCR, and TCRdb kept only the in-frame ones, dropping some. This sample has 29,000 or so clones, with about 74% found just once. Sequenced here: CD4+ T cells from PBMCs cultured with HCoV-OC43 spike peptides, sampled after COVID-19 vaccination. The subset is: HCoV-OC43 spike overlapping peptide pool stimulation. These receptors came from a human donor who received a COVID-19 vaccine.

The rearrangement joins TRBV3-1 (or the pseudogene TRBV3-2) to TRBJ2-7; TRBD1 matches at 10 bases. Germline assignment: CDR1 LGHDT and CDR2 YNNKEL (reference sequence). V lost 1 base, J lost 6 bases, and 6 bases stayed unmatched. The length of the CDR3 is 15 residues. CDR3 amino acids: CASSQAGTGVSEQYF. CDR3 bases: TGTGCCAGCAGCCAAGCGGGGACAGGGGTTAGCGAGCAGTACTTC.

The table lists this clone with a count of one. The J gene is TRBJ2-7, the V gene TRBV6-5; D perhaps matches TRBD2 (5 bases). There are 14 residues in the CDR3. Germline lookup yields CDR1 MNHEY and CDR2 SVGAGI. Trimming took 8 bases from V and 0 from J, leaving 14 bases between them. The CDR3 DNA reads TGTGCCAGCCGAGGGTCAGACTCCTCCTACGAGCAGTACTTC. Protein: CASRGSDSSYEQYF.